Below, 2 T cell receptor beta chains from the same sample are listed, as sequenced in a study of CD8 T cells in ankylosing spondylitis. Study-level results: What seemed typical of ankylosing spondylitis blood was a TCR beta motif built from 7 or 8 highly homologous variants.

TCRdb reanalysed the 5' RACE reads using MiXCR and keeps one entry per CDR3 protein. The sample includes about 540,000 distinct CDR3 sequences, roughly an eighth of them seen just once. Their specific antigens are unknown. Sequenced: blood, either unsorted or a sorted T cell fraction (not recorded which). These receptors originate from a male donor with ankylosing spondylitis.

DNA for the CDR3: TGTGCCAGCACCAGACAGAAAAACACTGAAGCTTTCTTT. This codes for CASTRQKNTEAFF. The gene calls are TRBV6-6 and TRBJ1-1; D is perhaps TRBD1 (5 bases). CDR3 length: 13 residues. Germline V gene lookup returns CDR1 MNHNY and CDR2 SVGAGI (reference sequence). V was cut by 7 bases and J by 2 bases, with 11 bases left in between.

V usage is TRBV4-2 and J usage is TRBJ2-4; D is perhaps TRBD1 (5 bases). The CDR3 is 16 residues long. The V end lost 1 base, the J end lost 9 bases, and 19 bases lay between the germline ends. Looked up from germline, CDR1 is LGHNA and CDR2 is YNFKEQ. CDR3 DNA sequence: TGTGCCAGCAGCCAAGTAATCCAGGGCTCTTATGGCATTCAGTACTTC. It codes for CASSQVIQGSYGIQYF.